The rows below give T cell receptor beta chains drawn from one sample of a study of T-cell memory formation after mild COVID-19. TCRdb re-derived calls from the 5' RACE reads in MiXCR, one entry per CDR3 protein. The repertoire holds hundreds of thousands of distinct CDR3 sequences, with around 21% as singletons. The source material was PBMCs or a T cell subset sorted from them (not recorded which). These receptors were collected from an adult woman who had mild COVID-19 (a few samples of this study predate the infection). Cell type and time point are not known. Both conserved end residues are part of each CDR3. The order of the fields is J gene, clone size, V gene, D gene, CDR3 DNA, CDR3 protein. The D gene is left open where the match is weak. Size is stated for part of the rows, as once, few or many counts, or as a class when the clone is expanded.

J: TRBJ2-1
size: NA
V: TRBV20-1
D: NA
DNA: TGCAGTGCTAGAGGAGTCAGTGAGCAGTTCTTC
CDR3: CSARGVSEQFF

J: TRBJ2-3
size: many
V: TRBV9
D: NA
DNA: TGTGCCAGCAGCCCCGCAAGGGTTAGCACAGATACGCAGTATTTT
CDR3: CASSPARVSTDTQYF

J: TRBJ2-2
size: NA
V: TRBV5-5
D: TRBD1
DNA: TGTGCCAGCAGCGCCTACAGGGGGAACACCGGGGAGCTGTTTTTT
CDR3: CASSAYRGNTGELFF

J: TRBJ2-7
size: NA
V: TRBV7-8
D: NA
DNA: TGTGCCAGCAGCTCATACAGGGAAACCTACGAGCAGTACTTC
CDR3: CASSSYRETYEQYF

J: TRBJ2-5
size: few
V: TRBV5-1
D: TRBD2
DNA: TGCGCCAGCAGCTTGGTTGTAGCCGGGGGGCAAGAGACCCAGTACTTC
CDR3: CASSLVVAGGQETQYF

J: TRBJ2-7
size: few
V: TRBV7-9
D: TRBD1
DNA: TGTGCCAGCAGCTCTCGGACAGGGGTGCAGTACTTC
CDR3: CASSSRTGVQYF

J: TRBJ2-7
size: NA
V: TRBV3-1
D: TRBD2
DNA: TGTGCCAGCAGCCAAGTAGGGACTAGCGGCGAGCAGTACTTC
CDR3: CASSQVGTSGEQYF

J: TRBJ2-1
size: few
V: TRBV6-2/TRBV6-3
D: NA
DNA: TGTGCCAGCAGTGACCCGGGGGTAAGCTCCTACAATGAGCAGTTCTTC
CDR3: CASSDPGVSSYNEQFF

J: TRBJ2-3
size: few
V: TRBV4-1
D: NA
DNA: TGCGCCAGCAGCCATAATCGGTATCGGGGGCGGGGCGATACGCAGTATTTT
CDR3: CASSHNRYRGRGDTQYF

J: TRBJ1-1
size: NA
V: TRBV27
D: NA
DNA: TGTGCCAGCAGTTCCCCCAGCCTGGGAGCTTTCTTT
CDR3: CASSSPSLGAFF

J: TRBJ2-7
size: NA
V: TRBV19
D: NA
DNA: TGTGCCAGTACCCCATATGGTGCATCCTACGAGCAGTACTTC
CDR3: CASTPYGASYEQYF

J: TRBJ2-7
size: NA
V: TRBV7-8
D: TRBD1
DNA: TGTGCCAGCAGCTTATCCGGGACAGCAGCCTACGAGCAGTACTTC
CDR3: CASSLSGTAAYEQYF

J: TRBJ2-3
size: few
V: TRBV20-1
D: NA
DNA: TGCAGTGCTAGAATACCGAGGCGGATACCTAGCACAGATACGCAGTATTTT
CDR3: CSARIPRRIPSTDTQYF

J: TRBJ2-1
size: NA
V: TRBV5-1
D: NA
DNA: TGCGCCAGCAGCTTGGCCAGCGGTGTAGGTCTGAATGAGCAGTTCTTC
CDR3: CASSLASGVGLNEQFF

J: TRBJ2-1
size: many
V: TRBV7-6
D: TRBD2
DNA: TGTGCCAGCAGCTTAGAAATGGCGGGAGGCCGCCATGAGCAGTTCTTC
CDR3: CASSLEMAGGRHEQFF

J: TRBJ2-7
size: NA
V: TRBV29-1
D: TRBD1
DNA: TGCAGCGTTGAAGATGGCAGGGGGCTCTCCTACGAGCAGTACTTC
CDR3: CSVEDGRGLSYEQYF

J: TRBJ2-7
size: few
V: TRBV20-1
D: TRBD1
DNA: TGCAGTGCAGGACAGGGGGCCACCCCCCACGAGCAGTACTTC
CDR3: CSAGQGATPHEQYF

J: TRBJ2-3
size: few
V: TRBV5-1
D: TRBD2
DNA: TGCGCCAGCAGCTTGGTGGGGACTAGCGCAGATACGCAGTATTTT
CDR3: CASSLVGTSADTQYF

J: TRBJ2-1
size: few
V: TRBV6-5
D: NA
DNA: TGTGCCAGCAGGAAACTTTACTCCTACAATGAGCAGTTCTTC
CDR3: CASRKLYSYNEQFF

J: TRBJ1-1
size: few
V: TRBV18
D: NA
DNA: TGTGCCAGCTCACCAAGACAGCTGGACACTGAAGCTTTCTTT
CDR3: CASSPRQLDTEAFF

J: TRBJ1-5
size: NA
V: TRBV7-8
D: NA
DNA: TGTGCCAGCAGCCCGGTCGGGGATTATAGCAATCAGCCCCAGCATTTT
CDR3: CASSPVGDYSNQPQHF

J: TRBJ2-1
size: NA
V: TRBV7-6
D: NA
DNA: TGTGCCAGCAGCTCATGGGGGGATGAGCAGTTCTTC
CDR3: CASSSWGDEQFF

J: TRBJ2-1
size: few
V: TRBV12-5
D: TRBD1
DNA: TGTGCTAGTGGGATAGGGGGCGCAGGAACCTACAATGAGCAGTTCTTC
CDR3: CASGIGGAGTYNEQFF

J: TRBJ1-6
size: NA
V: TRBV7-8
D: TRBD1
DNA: TGTGCCAGCAGCTACCGGACAGGGGACTCAATTAATTCACCCCTCCACTTT
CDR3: CASSYRTGDSINSPLHF

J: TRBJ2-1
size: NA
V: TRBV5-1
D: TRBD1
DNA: TGCGCCAGCAGCCTGACCCCAGGGGGCTCCTACAATGAGCAGTTCTTC
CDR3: CASSLTPGGSYNEQFF

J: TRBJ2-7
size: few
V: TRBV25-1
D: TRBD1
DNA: TGTGCCAGCAGTGGCCCCGGGACAGGGGAGACACGGGAGCAGTACTTC
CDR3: CASSGPGTGETREQYF

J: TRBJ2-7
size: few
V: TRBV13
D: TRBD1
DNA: TGTGCCAGCAGCGCGACAGGGGAAAGATACGAGCAGTACTTC
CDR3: CASSATGERYEQYF

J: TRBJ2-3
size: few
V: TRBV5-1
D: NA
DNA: TGCGCCAGCAGCTTACAGGACAGCACAGATACGCAGTATTTT
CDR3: CASSLQDSTDTQYF

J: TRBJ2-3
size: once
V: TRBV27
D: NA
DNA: TGTGCCAGCAGTCCCCGGGTCTACACAGATACGCAGTATTTT
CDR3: CASSPRVYTDTQYF

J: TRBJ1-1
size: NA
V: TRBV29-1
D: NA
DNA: TGCAGCGTTGAAGGGGGAGGAGGCACTGAAGCTTTCTTT
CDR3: CSVEGGGGTEAFF

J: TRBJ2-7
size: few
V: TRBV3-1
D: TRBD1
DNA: TGTGCCAGCAGCCGAGGAGGGGACAGGGTAGGGTACGAGCAGTACTTC
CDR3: CASSRGGDRVGYEQYF

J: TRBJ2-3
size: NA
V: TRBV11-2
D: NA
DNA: TGTGCCAGCAGCCCCTGGGGGAGAGAGCTCTTATATACGCAGTATTTT
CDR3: CASSPWGRELLYTQYF

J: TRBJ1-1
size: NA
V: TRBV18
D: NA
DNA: TGTGCCAGCTCACCGTCGGCGAGGGCCACTGAAGCTTTCTTT
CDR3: CASSPSARATEAFF

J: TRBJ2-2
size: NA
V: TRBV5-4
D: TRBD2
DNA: TGTGCCAGCAGCGGGAGGGCTAGCGGGACCGGGGAGCTGTTTTTT
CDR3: CASSGRASGTGELFF

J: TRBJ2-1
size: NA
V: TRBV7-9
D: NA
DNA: TGTGCCAGCAGCTTAGCTTCAAAAAGGAATGAGCAGTTCTTC
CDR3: CASSLASKRNEQFF

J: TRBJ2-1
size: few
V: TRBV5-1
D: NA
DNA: TGCGCCAGCAGCTTGGGCCCGGCCCACAATGAGCAGTTCTTC
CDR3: CASSLGPAHNEQFF

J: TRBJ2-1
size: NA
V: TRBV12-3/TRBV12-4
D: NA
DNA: TGTGCCAGCAGGAGGGAGACCGGCAATGAGCAGTTCTTC
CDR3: CASRRETGNEQFF

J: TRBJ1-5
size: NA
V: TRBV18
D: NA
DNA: TGTGCCAGCTCATCCGTTACAGGGAGTAATCAGCCCCAGCATTTT
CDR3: CASSSVTGSNQPQHF

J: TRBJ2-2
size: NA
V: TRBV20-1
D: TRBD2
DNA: TGCAGTGCTAGAAAAGCGGGAGGGCCTACCGGGGAGCTGTTTTTT
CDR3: CSARKAGGPTGELFF